The 27 T cell receptor beta chains below come from one sample, sequenced in a study of T cell responses to AZD1222 COVID-19 vaccine. Data came from immunoSEQ multiplex PCR; TCRdb stores just in-frame clones and leaves some out. The data show around 120,000 clones, about 91% seen once. Sequences were derived from peripheral blood, sampled on day 0 of AZD1222 vaccination. These receptors all stem from an adult in good health.

The chain links TRBV4-1 to TRBJ1-1; maybe TRBD1 (5 bases). The CDR3 is 13 amino acids. Looked up from germline, CDR1 is MGHRA and CDR2 is YSYEKL. V was trimmed by 3 bases and J by 5 bases, leaving 10 bases between them. The CDR3 protein is CASSHGTETEAFF. The CDR3 coding sequence is TGCGCCAGCAGCCATGGGACGGAGACTGAAGCTTTCTTT.

As to this clone: The junction departs from germline at one end; a sequencing error may be responsible. The chain carries TRBV6-1 and TRBJ2-1; D is possibly TRBD2 (5 bases). The CDR3 runs to 15 residues. Germline CDR1 and CDR2: MNHNS and SASEGT. CDR3 in amino acids: CASREGLGSYNEQFF. CDR3 sequence (DNA): TGTGCCAGCAGGGAAGGACTTGGCTCCTACAATGAGCAGTTCTTC.

This clone was seen just once. V gene TRBV7-2 combines with J gene TRBJ1-2; 9 bases map to TRBD1. The CDR3 totals 14 residues. The V segment lost 1 base and the J segment 7 bases; nucleotides outside the gene matches: 4. Germline loops: CDR1 SGHTA, CDR2 FQGNSA. The CDR3 DNA sequence: TGTGCCAGCAGCTTAGACAGGGGGCTTGGTGGCTACACCTTC. Its translation is CASSLDRGLGGYTF.

The chain links TRBV18 to TRBJ1-1, with D perhaps TRBD1 (6 bases). V was clipped by 3 bases and J by 5 bases, with 19 bases between them. Germline CDR1 is KGHSH and CDR2 is LQKENI. The CDR3 is 16 amino acids. CDR3: CASSPLEGGGRTEAFF. The CDR3 DNA sequence: TGTGCCAGCTCACCCTTGGAAGGAGGGGGGAGGACTGAAGCTTTCTTT.

The chain carries TRBV25-1 and TRBJ2-5, with 9 bases that match TRBD1. V gave up 5 bases and J gave up 5 bases; unmatched junction bases: 6. The CDR3 extends over 14 amino acids. Germline V gene sequence: CDR1 MGHDK, CDR2 SYGVNS. CDR3 loop: CASSPRTGVETQYF. Here the CDR3 DNA reads TGTGCCAGCAGTCCCCGGACAGGGGTGGAGACCCAGTACTTC.

The rearrangement joins TRBV7-2 to TRBJ2-5; possible D gene TRBD2, 5 bases. Germline CDR1 is SGHTA and CDR2 is FQGNSA. The CDR3 sequence is 16 residues long. V lost 1 base, J lost 5 bases, and 17 bases lay in between. CDR3 amino acids: CASSLVGVVIRETQYF. DNA for the CDR3: TGTGCCAGCAGCTTAGTGGGAGTGGTGATACGGGAGACCCAGTACTTC.

The chain carries TRBV6-5 and TRBJ1-1; a possible D gene is TRBD1 (5 bases). From germline, CDR1 is MNHEY and CDR2 SVGAGI. Trimming cost V 5 bases and J 1 base, with 14 bases left between them. The length of the CDR3 is 15 residues. CDR3 sequence reads: CASSPRRDSNTEAFF. The CDR3, as DNA: TGTGCCAGCAGTCCCAGACGGGACTCGAACACTGAAGCTTTCTTT.

The sample holds a few counts of this clone. The chain is built from TRBV5-1 and TRBJ2-1; D is uncertain. The CDR3 consists of 11 residues. Germline V gives CDR1 SGHRS, CDR2 YFSETQ. With 6 bases removed from V and 12 bases from J, the gap between germline ends came to 13 bases. Written as DNA, the CDR3 is TGCGCCAGCACCTTATCTCTGGTGCAGTTCTTC. This codes for CASTLSLVQFF.

The chain employs TRBV28 and TRBJ1-2; D remains unclear. This CDR3 comprises 14 residues. V was shortened by 8 bases and J by 2 bases, with 15 bases between the two germline ends. CDR1 is MDHEN and CDR2 is SYDVKM in the germline V gene. CDR3 sequence reads: CASSTLGVNYGYTF. The CDR3, as DNA: TGTGCCAGCTCTACCCTGGGTGTAAACTATGGCTACACCTTC.

This chain joins TRBV6-5 and TRBJ1-5; possibly TRBD1 for D (6 bases). The CDR3 is 14 residues long. V was shortened by 7 bases and J by 5 bases, with 15 bases between the two germline ends. The germline V gene encodes CDR1 MNHEY and CDR2 SVGAGI. CDR3 bases: TGTGCCAGCATCCATACAGGGAACTATCAGCCCCAGCATTTT. This sequence encodes CASIHTGNYQPQHF.

The chain combines TRBV2 with TRBJ1-5; no firm D call. CDR1 SNHLY and CDR2 FYNNEI come from the germline V gene. V was cut by 7 bases and J by 2 bases, with 9 bases left in between. CDR3 length equals 13 residues. CDR3 in DNA: TGTGCCAGCAACACGGTGGGCAATCAGCCCCAGCATTTT. This translates into CASNTVGNQPQHF. The full variable domain, rest sourced from reference TRBV2 and TRBJ1-5, is EPEVTQTPSHQVTQMGQEVILRCVPISNHLYFYWYRQILGQKVEFLVSFYNNEISEKSEIFDDQFSVERPDGSNFTLKIRSTKLEDSAMYFCASNTVGNQPQHFGDGTRLSIL.

This clone was detected only once. This chain uses TRBV5-1 with TRBJ1-1; unclear D gene. From germline, CDR1 is SGHRS and CDR2 YFSETQ. With 0 bases removed from V and 1 base from J, the gap between germline ends came to 4 bases. There are 13 residues in the CDR3. CDR3 region: CASSLETNTEAFF. CDR3 nucleotide sequence: TGCGCCAGCAGCTTGGAAACGAACACTGAAGCTTTCTTT.

With regard to this clone: The identical CDR3 is also encoded by other nucleotide sequences in the sample. The rearrangement uses TRBV6-5 and TRBJ2-1; TRBD1 matches at 9 bases. The J segment lost 10 bases and the V segment lost 6 bases, leaving 13 bases of the junction unmatched. This CDR3 has 15 amino acids. Germline assignment: CDR1 MNHEY and CDR2 SVGAGI. CDR3 sequence reads: CASRLTGGPVAEQFF. Here the CDR3 DNA reads TGTGCCAGCAGACTGACAGGGGGGCCGGTGGCGGAGCAGTTCTTC.

This clone has a single count. J is TRBJ2-3 and V is TRBV5-1, with 9 bases fitting TRBD2. This CDR3 has 14 residues. After removal of 4 bases from V and 5 bases from J, the junction contained 5 bases not matched to a gene. Per germline, CDR1 SGHRS and CDR2 YFSETQ. The DNA for the CDR3 is TGCGCCAGCAGCCCTGGACTAGCGTTAGATACGCAGTATTTT. It encodes CASSPGLALDTQYF.

This sequence joins TRBV27 and TRBJ1-3; D uncertain. The germline V gene has CDR1 MNHEY and CDR2 SMNVEV (reference sequence). This CDR3 has 14 amino acids. Trimming pared 3 bases from V and 4 bases from J, leaving 10 bases between. CDR3 sequence: CASSFRPEGNTIYF. DNA of the CDR3: TGTGCCAGCAGTTTTAGGCCTGAAGGAAACACCATATATTTT.

This clone has just one count. The V gene is TRBV19, the J gene TRBJ2-2; D is ambiguous. The CDR3 covers 14 residues. With 7 bases removed from V and 1 base from J, the gap between germline ends came to 10 bases. Germline CDR1 LNHDA, CDR2 SQIVND (reference sequence). CDR3 protein: CASTGSQNTGELFF. The CDR3 coding sequence is TGTGCCAGTACCGGCAGTCAGAACACCGGGGAGCTGTTTTTT.

This clone appeared a few times. This rearrangement joins TRBV2 to TRBJ1-2; no clear D. The V gene lost 1 base and the J gene lost 3 bases, with 9 bases spanning the gap. The germline gives CDR1 SNHLY, CDR2 FYNNEI. This CDR3 has 14 amino acids. CDR3 amino acids: CASSEEGPYYGYTF. The CDR3, as DNA: TGTGCCAGCAGTGAAGAGGGCCCCTACTATGGCTACACCTTC.

The CDR3 sequence: CASSDPGTENSPLHF. The CDR3 DNA sequence: TGTGCCAGCAGCGACCCCGGGACAGAAAATTCACCCCTCCACTTT. J is TRBJ1-6 and V is TRBV7-2; 7 positions match TRBD1. The CDR3 has 15 residues. The V gene end was trimmed by 5 bases and the J gene end by 7 bases; junction bases not matched to a gene: 8. Per germline, CDR1 SGHTA and CDR2 FQGNSA.

The J gene is TRBJ2-5, the V gene TRBV5-4, with a weak D call TRBD1 (5 bases). V dropped 0 bases and J dropped 3 bases, with 24 bases sitting between them. The CDR3 has 19 residues. Germline V lookup: CDR1 SGHNT, CDR2 YYREEE (reference sequence). CDR3 in DNA: TGTGCCAGCAGCTTGGCCGCGGATCCCCGGACATCTGCGAAAGAGACCCAGTACTTC. Translated, it gives CASSLAADPRTSAKETQYF. The variable domain in full, completed from reference TRBV5-4 and TRBJ2-5, reads ETGVTQSPTHLIKTRGQQVTLRCSSQSGHNTVSWYQQALGQGPQFIFQYYREEENGRGNFPPRFSGLQFPNYSSELNVNALELDDSALYLCASSLAADPRTSAKETQYFGPGTRLLVL.

This chain joins TRBV18 and TRBJ2-5; D is uncertain. With 2 bases removed from V and 5 bases from J, the gap between germline ends came to 3 bases. CDR3 length: 11 residues. Looked up from germline, CDR1 is KGHSH and CDR2 is LQKENI. The CDR3 loop reads CASSPSETQYF. The CDR3 nucleotides are TGTGCCAGCTCACCATCTGAGACCCAGTACTTC.

This sequence joins TRBV6-6 and TRBJ2-6; D call uncertain. The CDR3 is 14 residues long. V gave up 4 bases and J gave up 0 bases, with 4 bases separating them. Germline assignment: CDR1 MNHNY and CDR2 SVGAGI (reference sequence). The CDR3 DNA is TGTGCCAGCAGTTTCAGCTCTGGGGCCAACGTCCTGACTTTC. Its translation is CASSFSSGANVLTF.

In its sample, this clone was seen once. The chain links TRBV29-1 to TRBJ1-2; 8 bases are a match to TRBD1. The CDR3 is 13 amino acids. Germline CDR1 SQVTM, CDR2 ANQGSEA. J lost 7 bases, V lost 5 bases, and 9 bases had no gene match. DNA for the CDR3: TGCAGCGTTCCCTACGGACAGGGTACTGGCTACACCTTC. This encodes CSVPYGQGTGYTF.

The V gene is TRBV6-2 or TRBV6-3, the J gene TRBJ2-1; TRBD2 matches at 7 bases. The germline V gene has CDR1 MNHEY and CDR2 SVGEGT. The CDR3 is made up of 13 amino acids. V gave up 6 bases and J gave up 7 bases; unmatched junction bases: 6. The CDR3 sequence is CASSRGGANEQFF. The CDR3 region has the DNA TGTGCCAGCAGCCGGGGAGGGGCAAATGAGCAGTTCTTC.

The chain carries TRBV18 and TRBJ1-6; D is possibly TRBD1 (5 bases). Germline CDR1 and CDR2: KGHSH and LQKENI. The CDR3 is 12 amino acids. The V end was cut by 6 bases, the J end by 5 bases, with 5 bases between. Written as DNA, the CDR3 is TGTGCCAGCTCGGGGGATAATTCACCCCTCCACTTT. Translating gives CASSGDNSPLHF. Looking up the rest from reference TRBV18 and TRBJ1-6 gives the full variable domain: NAGVMQNPRHLVRRRGQEARLRCSPMKGHSHVYWYRQLPEEGLKFMVYLQKENIIDESGMPKERFSAEFPKEGPSILRIQQVVRGDSAAYFCASSGDNSPLHFGNGTRLTVT.

The chain uses TRBV19 and TRBJ2-3; the D is unclear. Germline V gives CDR1 LNHDA, CDR2 SQIVND (reference sequence). The CDR3 totals 17 residues. The V end lost 4 bases, the J end lost 0 bases, and 17 bases lay between the germline ends. CDR3 sequence reads: CASSTPSVGVSTDTQYF. In nucleotides, the CDR3 is TGTGCCAGTAGTACCCCCTCCGTCGGAGTAAGCACAGATACGCAGTATTTT.

The chain uses TRBV6-2 or TRBV6-3 and TRBJ2-6; no clear D. V dropped 5 bases and J dropped 0 bases, with 8 bases sitting between them. CDR1 and CDR2 from the germline V gene are MNHEY and SVGEGT. The CDR3 spans 15 residues. The CDR3 is CASSLTISGANVLTF. The CDR3 DNA sequence: TGTGCCAGCAGTCTAACGATCTCTGGGGCCAACGTCCTGACTTTC.

The chain combines TRBV7-2 with TRBJ1-4; 10 bases fit TRBD1. CDR1 is SGHTA and CDR2 is FQGNSA in the germline V gene. J was trimmed by 10 bases and V by 5 bases; bases with no gene match: 10. The CDR3 is 15 residues long. The CDR3: CASSGRQGARGKLFF. As DNA, the CDR3 is TGTGCCAGCAGCGGACGACAGGGGGCGAGAGGAAAACTGTTTTTT.